The sequence of this T cell receptor beta chain was determined in a study of T cell responses to AZD1222 COVID-19 vaccine. Findings and limits, study-wide: The study found vaccine-associated CD4 TCRs spanning spike, dominant at 160-218 and 743-854. The donor cohort was predominantly white British with a female majority, and clonal diversity may have been underestimated.

The data were produced by immunoSEQ multiplex PCR, yet TCRdb's version contains in-frame clones alone and is incomplete. The table has around 100,000 clones, 75% to 95% seen once. The CDR3 loop spans 13 amino acids. Germline V gene data show CDR1 as WNHNN and CDR2 as SYGVQD (reference sequence). V shed 11 bases and J shed 7 bases, with 15 bases lying between them. Points on this clone: No antigen is known for it.

This TCR was sampled from an adult in good health. The input for sequencing was peripheral blood, taken on day 0 of AZD1222 vaccination. The chain joins TRBV10-1 to TRBJ1-6, with D perhaps matching TRBD1 (5 bases). As DNA, the CDR3 is TGCGCCGGCAAACAACGGGGGAATTCACCCCTCCACTTT. Amino acids: CAGKQRGNSPLHF.